The rows below give T cell receptor beta chains drawn from one sample of a study of blood T cell repertoires in COVID-19. TCRdb's table, derived via immunoSEQ multiplex PCR, lists solely in-frame clones and lacks some. Among some 250,000 clones, roughly 89% were seen once, and the ten largest hold approximately 2.1%. Sequences were obtained from peripheral blood. These receptor sequences come from a man aged 30 to 45 who had recovered from COVID-19. The CDR3 runs from the conserved cysteine through the conserved F or W. Size values are once, few and many counts, or a class for expanded clones, and some rows have none.

J gene,clone size,V gene,CDR3 protein
TRBJ2-7,NA,TRBV19,CASSAIDSSSYEQYF
TRBJ1-2,NA,TRBV5-4,CASSSAQGRDYGYTF
TRBJ1-5,NA,TRBV4-1,CASSTTGNQPQHF
TRBJ2-1,NA,TRBV18,CASSLERGGRESSYNEQFF
TRBJ1-6,NA,TRBV4-2,CASSQDGPPGPLHF
TRBJ1-6,NA,TRBV30,CAWSVSPGFNSPLHF
TRBJ1-6,NA,TRBV10-2,CASNGVNGNSPLHF
TRBJ2-7,NA,TRBV4-2,CASSQASSYEQYF
TRBJ1-5,NA,TRBV6-5,CASSYGDFRSNQPQHF
TRBJ1-5,NA,TRBV18,CASSPFRGLSSNQPQHF
TRBJ1-1,NA,TRBV27,CASSLGRVELFF
TRBJ2-1,NA,TRBV5-1,CASSPSGGQYNEQFF
TRBJ2-7,NA,TRBV18,CASSPTSGTSGGEQYF
TRBJ1-2,NA,TRBV5-4,CASSSGTRNYGYTF
TRBJ1-4,NA,TRBV5-6,CASSPGWQPTLREKLFF
TRBJ2-3,NA,TRBV29-1,CSPSLGGQGTDTQYF
TRBJ1-1,NA,TRBV18,CASSPPGGGTEAFF
TRBJ1-5,NA,TRBV6-4,CASSDLWGTGNQPQHF
TRBJ2-5,NA,TRBV9,CASSGDYQETQYF
TRBJ1-4,NA,TRBV11-2,CASSLNPKTGEPNEKLFF
TRBJ1-2,NA,TRBV19,CASSPLSSGNYGYTF
TRBJ1-1,NA,TRBV11-3,CASRLGRDTEAFF
TRBJ1-1,NA,TRBV5-6,CASSSLDRNTEAFF
TRBJ2-7,NA,TRBV29-1,CSVVEERDEQYF
TRBJ1-1,NA,TRBV5-1,CASSWEGGGAFF
TRBJ1-2,NA,TRBV6-5,CASRGQGETFYGYTF
TRBJ2-1,few,TRBV7-9,CASGEGANNEQFF
TRBJ1-1,NA,TRBV2,CASSDSRNTEAFF
TRBJ2-3,NA,TRBV5-4,CASSLNWYRASTDTQYF
TRBJ2-3,NA,TRBV5-4,CASSLAAGANTDTQYF
TRBJ1-2,NA,TRBV4-3,CASSLGGVDDYGYTF
TRBJ1-2,NA,TRBV6-6,CASSPNGEGGYTF
TRBJ2-1,NA,TRBV4-1,CASSQDIGGTGAFF
TRBJ1-1,NA,TRBV29-1,CSVAHDTEAFF
TRBJ1-2,NA,TRBV5-1,CASSLERNYGYTF
TRBJ2-3,NA,TRBV11-3,CASSPGGGAGATDTQYF
TRBJ1-5,NA,TRBV19,CAANRGQGSGNQPQHF
TRBJ2-5,NA,TRBV7-9,CASSLGASGTYQETQYF
TRBJ1-5,NA,TRBV7-8,CASSLEARGWHSNQPQHF